This is a list of T cell receptor beta chains from one sample in a study of cytomegalovirus exposure and HLA in healthy donors. Data came from immunoSEQ multiplex PCR; TCRdb stores just in-frame clones and leaves some out. The profile shows roughly 260,000 clones, 85% to 90% of them singletons. Sequenced sample: PBMCs. These receptors were taken from a woman aged 18-29 years in good health and CMV-seronegative. The CDR3 runs from the conserved cysteine through the conserved F or W. A D gene is named only where the DNA matches it firmly. Part of the rows lack a size; the others show once, few, many or a class for expanded clones.

TRBD1 TRBJ2-6 TRBV27 - TGTGCCAGCAGTTTCCTCGAAGGGGGCGACTCTGGGGCCAACGTCCTGACTTTC CASSFLEGGDSGANVLTF
TRBD1 TRBJ2-2 TRBV6-6 - TGTGCCAGCAAGACAGGGGTCGAAACCGGGGAGCTGTTTTTT CASKTGVETGELFF
TRBD2 TRBJ2-2 TRBV10-2 - TGCGCCAGCAGTGACTGGACTAGCGTCGTCACCGGGGAGCTGTTTTTT CASSDWTSVVTGELFF
- TRBJ2-5 TRBV5-1 - TGCGCCAGCAGCTTGGAAGACATTACCCAAGAGACCCAGTACTTC CASSLEDITQETQYF
TRBD2 TRBJ2-1 TRBV27 - TGTGCCAGCAGTTTACGGGGGGGGCAAAATGAGCAGTTCTTC CASSLRGGQNEQFF
- TRBJ1-5 TRBV28 - TGTGCCAGCAGTTTAGATTTTGCTAATAGCAATCAGCCCCAGCATTTT CASSLDFANSNQPQHF
TRBD1 TRBJ1-4 TRBV5-1 - TGCGCCAGCAGCTTGGGGACAGGGACTAATGAAAAACTGTTTTTT CASSLGTGTNEKLFF
- TRBJ1-4 TRBV4-1 few TGCGCCAGCAGCCACCCCGAGGAAAAACTGTTTTTT CASSHPEEKLFF
TRBD2 TRBJ2-4 TRBV2 - TGTGCCAGCAGCACCGGGGGGGCAGACATTCAGTACTTC CASSTGGADIQYF
- TRBJ2-5 TRBV29-1 - TGCAGCGTTTTACAGTACCAAGAGACCCAGTACTTC CSVLQYQETQYF
TRBD2 TRBJ2-3 TRBV18 - TGTGCCAGCTCACCAGCCACGGTCCTCGCGGGGGGAACAGATACGCAGTATTTT CASSPATVLAGGTDTQYF
TRBD1 TRBJ2-7 TRBV5-1 - TGCGCCAGCAGCTTTCGGCAGGGGGCCTACGAGCAGTACTTC CASSFRQGAYEQYF
- TRBJ2-1 TRBV28 - TGTGCCAGCAGCCTCGTTGTGGGGGGTTTCAATGAGCAGTTCTTC CASSLVVGGFNEQFF
TRBD1 TRBJ1-2 TRBV28 - TGTGCCAGCAGTGCCGGGACAGGGGTCTATGGCTACACCTTC CASSAGTGVYGYTF
TRBD1 TRBJ2-3 TRBV2 - TGTGCCAGCAGTTCAGACAGGGAAGATACGCAGTATTTT CASSSDREDTQYF
TRBD1 TRBJ1-5 TRBV27 few TGTGCCAGCAGAAACACAGGGGGCCAGCCCCAGCATTTT CASRNTGGQPQHF
- TRBJ1-6 TRBV9 - TGTGCCAGCAGCCCTAGATCCAATTCACCCCTCCACTTT CASSPRSNSPLHF
- TRBJ1-5 TRBV6-5 once TGTGCCAGCAGACCAACTTTGACACCTTATCAGCCCCAGCATTTT CASRPTLTPYQPQHF
- TRBJ1-5 TRBV19 once TGTGCCAGTAGTATAGTCCAGGGGAGCAATCAGCCCCAGCATTTT CASSIVQGSNQPQHF
- TRBJ2-5 TRBV27 - TGTGCCAGCAGTTTAAGAGACCCAGGAAGACAAGAGACCCAGTACTTC CASSLRDPGRQETQYF
- TRBJ2-1 TRBV11-2 - TGTGCCAGCAGCTTTTATTCAGGTGGCAATGAGCAGTTCTTC CASSFYSGGNEQFF
- TRBJ1-1 TRBV7-2 - TGTGCCAGCAGCTTAAGAGTTGGAGACACTGAAGCTTTCTTT CASSLRVGDTEAFF
- TRBJ2-5 TRBV6-6 once TGTGCCAGCAGTTCCACGACAGGTGTCTTTGAGACCCAGTACTTC CASSSTTGVFETQYF
- TRBJ1-3 TRBV7-2 - TGTGCCAGCAGCCAGCCACAGGGAGGAAACACCATATATTTT CASSQPQGGNTIYF
TRBD2 TRBJ2-1 TRBV2 - TGTGCCAGCAGTTCCCCGGGACTAGCGGGGTACAATGAGCAGTTCTTC CASSSPGLAGYNEQFF
- TRBJ1-2 TRBV18 - TGTGCCAGCTCACCCAGGGGTGGGGATGTCTATGGCTACACCTTC CASSPRGGDVYGYTF
- TRBJ1-4 TRBV6-5 - TGTGCCAGCAGTCGGGAGACCTCAACTAATGAAAAACTGTTTTTT CASSRETSTNEKLFF
TRBD1 TRBJ1-2 TRBV5-1 - TGCGCCAGCAGCTTGGGACAACCGGGACAGGGGGGTAACTATGGCTACACCTTC CASSLGQPGQGGNYGYTF
- TRBJ2-7 TRBV9 - TGTGCCAGCAGCTTAGGGGGAGGAGGGACCGAGCAGTACTTC CASSLGGGGTEQYF
TRBD2 TRBJ2-5 TRBV11-2 - TGTGCCAGCAGCTTAGTTGGGGGGGTGGAGACCCAGTACTTC CASSLVGGVETQYF
- TRBJ1-2 TRBV27 - TGTGCCAGCAGTACTATCGGGGAAGGGCCCAACTATGGCTACACCTTC CASSTIGEGPNYGYTF
- TRBJ2-7 TRBV5-6 - TGTGCCAGCAGCTGGGAAGACAGAACCTACGAGCAGTACTTC CASSWEDRTYEQYF
- TRBJ2-6 TRBV5-1 once TGCGCCAGCAGGCGGGACAGCCTTTCCTCTGGGGCCAACGTCCTGACTTTC CASRRDSLSSGANVLTF
TRBD2 TRBJ2-5 TRBV5-6 - TGTGCCAGCAGCTTAGGACTAGCAGGGCAGACCCAGTACTTC CASSLGLAGQTQYF
TRBD1 TRBJ1-5 TRBV10-3 - TGTGCCATCAGCTCGACAGGGGATAGCAATCAGCCCCAGCATTTT CAISSTGDSNQPQHF
TRBD1 TRBJ2-7 TRBV4-3 - TGCGCCAGCAGCCAAGATTCAGGGGGCGGCGAGCAGTACTTC CASSQDSGGGEQYF
TRBD2 TRBJ2-2 TRBV5-4 - TGTGCCAGCAGCATCTTAGCGGGGGGCACCGGGGAGCTGTTTTTT CASSILAGGTGELFF